These T cell receptor beta chains were read from a single sample in a study of control samples from healthy donors and cancer patients. The repertoire was sequenced with immunoSEQ multiplex PCR; TCRdb's copy has only in-frame clones and lacks some. The profile shows under 90,000 clones, roughly 92% of them singletons. The sequencing input was blood. These receptors were taken from a woman between 55 and 75 years old in good health. Both conserved end residues are part of each CDR3. D genes are given only for firm matches. Part of the rows lack a size; the others show once, few, many or a class for expanded clones.

J,V,D,size,CDR3,DNA
TRBJ2-2,TRBV11-2,-,-,CASSLALSWGSVHTGELFF,TGTGCCAGCAGCTTAGCGCTCTCATGGGGGAGCGTTCACACCGGGGAGCTGTTTTTT
TRBJ1-5,TRBV28,-,-,CASNGGPSNQPQHF,TGTGCCAGCAACGGGGGCCCCAGCAATCAGCCCCAGCATTTT
TRBJ2-3,TRBV5-4,TRBD2,once,CASSLDPSGRADTQYF,TGTGCCAGCAGCTTGGATCCTAGCGGGAGGGCAGATACGCAGTATTTT
TRBJ1-2,TRBV28,-,-,CASSYRDGYTF,TGTGCCAGCAGTTACAGGGACGGCTACACCTTC
TRBJ2-1,TRBV28,TRBD2,-,CASSSMGLAGGTYEQFF,TGTGCCAGCAGTTCCATGGGACTAGCGGGAGGCACCTATGAGCAGTTCTTC
TRBJ2-5,TRBV5-1,-,once,CASSLGGYRQETQYF,TGCGCCAGCAGCTTGGGTGGCTACAGACAAGAGACCCAGTACTTC
TRBJ1-6,TRBV15,-,few,CATSRDRGFRSPLHF,TGTGCCACCAGCAGAGATCGGGGGTTCCGTTCACCCCTCCACTTT
TRBJ1-2,TRBV6-1,-,-,CASSEARGKRDGYTF,TGTGCCAGCAGTGAAGCTAGGGGGAAAAGGGATGGCTACACCTTC
TRBJ2-1,TRBV5-1,-,-,CASSPFRQAYNEQFF,TGCGCCAGCAGCCCCTTTAGACAGGCCTACAATGAGCAGTTCTTC
TRBJ1-5,TRBV28,TRBD1,-,CASSFGQGGNQPQHF,TGTGCCAGCAGTTTCGGACAGGGAGGCAATCAGCCCCAGCATTTT
TRBJ2-1,TRBV30,-,-,CAWSGLSYNEQFF,TGTGCCTGGAGTGGACTTTCATACAATGAGCAGTTCTTC
TRBJ1-1,TRBV7-9,-,-,CASQPLATEAFF,TGTGCCAGCCAACCCCTGGCCACTGAAGCTTTCTTT
TRBJ2-5,TRBV10-3,-,-,CAIGGRPGETQYF,TGTGCCATCGGGGGCAGGCCTGGGGAGACCCAGTACTTC
TRBJ1-1,TRBV7-2,-,-,CASSPERATEAFF,TGTGCCAGCAGCCCGGAGAGGGCCACTGAAGCTTTCTTT
TRBJ1-3,TRBV5-1,-,-,CASSLGLSGNTIYF,TGCGCCAGCAGCTTGGGGCTCTCTGGAAACACCATATATTTT
TRBJ1-6,TRBV9,-,-,CASSVVADNSPLHF,TGTGCCAGCAGCGTAGTCGCAGATAATTCACCCCTCCACTTT
TRBJ1-1,TRBV27,-,-,CASRSGGAEAFF,TGTGCCAGCAGGTCAGGAGGAGCTGAAGCTTTCTTT
TRBJ2-6,TRBV5-1,-,-,CASSVVPSSGANVLTF,TGCGCCAGCAGTGTAGTGCCAAGCTCTGGGGCCAACGTCCTGACTTTC
TRBJ2-7,TRBV7-9,-,-,CASSLEDQSQYF,TGTGCCAGCAGCTTAGAGGACCAGTCGCAGTACTTC
TRBJ2-3,TRBV2,-,-,CASSVVADTQYF,TGTGCCAGCAGTGTAGTGGCAGATACGCAGTATTTT
TRBJ2-7,TRBV4-1,TRBD2,-,CASSQVPPGLAGGRYPYEQYF,TGCGCCAGCAGCCAAGTACCCCCGGGACTAGCGGGAGGGCGTTATCCCTACGAGCAGTACTTC
TRBJ2-2,TRBV29-1,-,-,CSVWTVTGELFF,TGCAGCGTTTGGACTGTCACCGGGGAGCTGTTTTTT
TRBJ2-6,TRBV7-3,-,-,CASSLTGAPSGANVLTF,TGTGCCAGCAGCTTAACGGGGGCTCCCTCTGGGGCCAACGTCCTGACTTTC
TRBJ2-3,TRBV11-2,-,once,CASSQGGTSVNTQYF,TGTGCCAGCAGCCAGGGGGGGACTAGTGTAAATACGCAGTATTTT
TRBJ1-2,TRBV7-2,-,-,CASSDRTYGYTF,TGTGCCAGCAGCGACAGGACATACGGCTACACCTTC
TRBJ1-4,TRBV5-1,-,-,CASSSSYGGGTTNEKLFF,TGCGCCAGCAGCAGTTCTTATGGAGGGGGGACAACTAATGAAAAACTGTTTTTT
TRBJ2-1,TRBV20-1,TRBD2,-,CSAGGLARKYNEQFF,TGCAGTGCTGGTGGACTAGCGCGAAAATACAATGAGCAGTTCTTC
TRBJ2-7,TRBV29-1,-,-,CSVREHQNYEQYF,TGCAGCGTGAGGGAGCATCAAAACTACGAGCAGTACTTC
TRBJ1-2,TRBV6-5,-,-,CASRANYGYTF,TGTGCCAGCCGGGCTAACTATGGCTACACCTTC
TRBJ2-3,TRBV6-6,-,-,CASSSSYNTQYF,TGTGCCAGCAGCTCTAGCTATAATACGCAGTATTTT
TRBJ2-7,TRBV2,-,-,CASSGQFSEQYF,TGTGCCAGCAGTGGACAGTTTTCCGAGCAGTACTTC
TRBJ1-4,TRBV11-2,-,-,CASSARITNEKLFF,TGTGCCAGCAGCGCTCGGATAACTAATGAAAAACTGTTTTTT
TRBJ1-4,TRBV28,-,once,CASSLAGTSNEKLFF,TGTGCCAGCAGTTTAGCCGGGACAAGTAATGAAAAACTGTTTTTT
TRBJ2-7,TRBV19,TRBD2,-,CASSRREGYEQYF,TGTGCCAGTAGTCGACGGGAGGGCTACGAGCAGTACTTC
TRBJ2-2,TRBV10-2,-,-,CASRGTSYTGELFF,TGCGCCAGCAGAGGGACTTCTTACACCGGGGAGCTGTTTTTT